Listed below are T cell receptor beta chains from one sample, sequenced in a study of tumor-infiltrating lymphocytes in primary liver carcinoma. TCRdb fed the multiplex PCR reads into MiXCR, producing one record per CDR3 protein. The table lists 150,000 to 200,000 distinct CDR3 sequences, 85% of them singletons. Sequencing used tumor tissue from primary liver carcinoma. The origin of the receptors is a middle-aged man with primary liver carcinoma and hepatitis B virus infection. The CDR3 runs from the conserved cysteine through the conserved F or W. The D gene is left open where the match is weak. Clone size, where shown, is once, few, many, or a class for clones that have expanded.

clone_size d_call j_call v_call cdr3_aa cdr3_nt
- - TRBJ2-7 TRBV29-1 CNGGLGVGEQYF TGCAACGGGGGACTGGGAGTAGGGGAGCAGTACTTC
many - TRBJ2-7 TRBV29-1 CSVGGRGLEQYF TGCAGCGTTGGAGGGAGGGGGCTCGAGCAGTACTTC
- - TRBJ1-1 TRBV11-2 CADSLGLNTEAFF TGTGCCGACAGCTTAGGACTGAACACTGAGGCTTTCTTT
- TRBD2 TRBJ2-3 TRBV6-6 CANRPQRTSGLTDTQYF TGTGCCAACAGACCGCAGCGTACTAGCGGTCTCACAGATACGCAGTATTTT
once - TRBJ2-7 TRBV4-3 CASIQERAEGYEQHF TGCGCCAGCATTCAAGAGCGAGCGGAAGGCTACGAGCAGCACTTC
- - TRBJ2-7 TRBV6-5 CASSYGGRGYIYEQYF TGTGCCAGCAGTTACGGAGGCAGGGGATATATCTACGAGCAGTACTTC
- - TRBJ1-2 TRBV4-3 CASSQSPGGSYGYSF TGCGCCAGTAGCCAGAGTCCCGGGGGATCTTATGGCTACAGCTTC
- - TRBJ1-2 TRBV12-3/TRBV12-4 CTSTPVGENYGYTF TGTACTAGCACCCCAGTGGGAGAAAACTATGGCTACACCTTC
few TRBD2 TRBJ2-1 TRBV6-1 CASRGGLAGLYELFF TGTGCCAGCAGAGGGGGACTAGCGGGGCTTTATGAGTTGTTCTTC
- - TRBJ1-2 TRBV6-6 CASSRAKGTQYGYIF TGTGCCAGCAGTCGTGCAAAGGGCACTCAGTATGGCTACATCTTC
many - TRBJ2-4 TRBV12-3/TRBV12-4 CASSLLADLTKNIQYF TGTGCCAGCAGTTTGTTAGCGGACTTGACCAAAAACATTCAGTACTTC
- - TRBJ2-5 TRBV4-1 CTSSPHPGRQETQYF TGCACCAGCAGCCCACATCCGGGACGGCAAGAGACCCAGTACTTC
- TRBD2 TRBJ2-4 TRBV11-1 CASSYPGTSDTKNIQCF TGTGCCAGCAGCTATCCCGGGACTAGCGACACCAAAAACATTCAGTGCTTC
medium-sized TRBD1 TRBJ2-4 TRBV30 CAWSVLGTGTIQYF TGTGCCTGGAGTGTACTCGGGACAGGGACCATTCAGTACTTC
- TRBD2 TRBJ2-1 TRBV28 CASTPQERGGYNEQFF TGTGCTAGCACCCCCCAGGAGCGGGGGGGCTACAATGAGCAGTTCTTC
- - TRBJ2-2 TRBV29-1 CSVGISASNIGELFF TGCAGCGTTGGGATTAGCGCGTCGAACATCGGGGAGCTGTTTTTT
- TRBD1 TRBJ1-1 TRBV6-1 CARLRTGGTEAFF TGTGCCAGGCTCAGGACAGGGGGCACTGAAGCTTTCTTT
- - TRBJ1-1 TRBV5-6 CTSSSLDKGNTEDFF TGTACCAGCAGCTCCCTAGACAAGGGGAACACTGAAGATTTCTTT
- - TRBJ2-7 TRBV6-6 CASSDSSAAPYEQYF TGTGCCAGCAGCGACTCGTCGGCGGCTCCCTACGAGCAGTACTTC
- - TRBJ1-5 TRBV11-2 CASSLAGSGNQPQHF TGTGCCAGTAGCTTAGCAGGGAGCGGCAATCAGCCCCAGCATTTT
- TRBD2 TRBJ2-2 TRBV6-2/TRBV6-3 CASSYSRKREINTWELFF TGTGCCAGCAGTTACTCGAGAAAGCGGGAGATAAACACCTGGGAGCTGTTTTTT
many TRBD1 TRBJ2-6 TRBV5-4 CASSSTPGQGGANVLTF TGTGCCAGCAGCTCAACACCGGGACAGGGTGGGGCCAACGTCCTGACTTTC
- - TRBJ2-5 TRBV10-2 CATIAGLLAAQETQYF TGCGCCACCATTGCCGGGTTACTAGCAGCTCAAGAGACCCAGTACTTC
- TRBD2 TRBJ2-6 TRBV7-8 CASSLDKSGAGAKVLTF TGTGCCAGCAGCTTAGACAAGAGCGGGGCTGGGGCCAAAGTCCTGACTTTC
- TRBD2 TRBJ2-3 TRBV6-2/TRBV6-3 CAGNPGLAGTYTQYF TGTGCCGGCAACCCAGGACTAGCAGGAACATATACGCAGTATTTT
few - TRBJ2-7 TRBV6-2/TRBV6-3 CASSYKPSDSYEQYF TGTGCCAGCAGTTATAAGCCTAGTGACTCCTACGAGCAGTACTTC
few - TRBJ2-7 TRBV29-1 CSVEDPGGSSCEQYF TGTAGCGTTGAAGATCCGGGTGGGAGCTCCTGCGAGCAGTACTTC
many - TRBJ1-1 TRBV5-4 CASSEGSALSTEAFF TGTGCCAGCAGCGAGGGCAGTGCGTTGAGCACTGAAGCTTTCTTT
once - TRBJ1-1 TRBV29-1 CGVVTANTETFF TGCGGCGTGGTAACAGCTAACACTGAAACTTTCTTT
- TRBD2 TRBJ2-5 TRBV11-1 CANTLTRLAGETQYF TGTGCCAACACCCTCACGCGACTAGCGGGAGAGACCCAGTATTTC
- - TRBJ1-4 TRBV6-9 CASKGHRFEKLFF TGTGCCAGCAAGGGACACCGATTCGAAAAATTATTTTTT
- - TRBJ2-5 TRBV2 CASHAPSRGGGETQHF TGTGCCAGCCATGCCCCCTCAAGGGGTGGCGGAGAGACCCAGCACTTC
- - TRBJ2-3 TRBV29-1 CSVHMGSDTQYF TGCAGCGTACATATGGGCTCAGATACGCAGTATTTT
- TRBD2 TRBJ2-3 TRBV6-5 CASNTGLAGSDTRYF TGTGCCAGCAACACAGGACTAGCGGGATCAGATACGCGGTATTTT
- - TRBJ2-7 TRBV11-2 CASISNSNSYEQYF TGTGCTAGCATCTCTAACAGTAACTCCTACGAGCAGTACTTC
- TRBD1 TRBJ2-7 TRBV29-1 CSIEVRTGVLSYEQYF TGCAGCATTGAGGTGAGGACAGGGGTCCTCTCCTACGAGCAGTACTTC
many - TRBJ1-2 TRBV5-5 CASRVPGPSGYTF TGTGCCAGCAGGGTGCCGGGACCTTCTGGCTACACCTTC
- - TRBJ2-1 TRBV15 CATSRGPRSSYNEQFF TGTGCCACCAGCAGAGGCCCACGAAGCTCCTATAATGAGCAGTTCTTC
- - TRBJ2-7 TRBV12-3/TRBV12-4 CASGLSVIHEQYF TGTGCCAGCGGTTTGTCGGTTATCCACGAGCAGTACTTC
- - TRBJ2-5 TRBV12-3/TRBV12-4 CTSSRSGTETWYF TGTACCAGCAGCCGAAGCGGGACAGAGACCTGGTACTTC
once TRBD2 TRBJ2-1 TRBV29-1 CSVEPSGTSGRNQQLF TGCAGCGTTGAACCGTCAGGGACTAGCGGGAGGAATCAGCAGCTCTTC
- - TRBJ2-3 TRBV11-2 CASIPPARADTQYF TGTGCCAGCATCCCTCCCGCCCGGGCGGATACGCAGTATTTT
- TRBD2 TRBJ2-3 TRBV6-5 CARNPGLAETDMQYF TGTGCCAGGAACCCAGGACTAGCGGAAACAGATATGCAGTATTTT
many TRBD1 TRBJ2-1 TRBV24-1 CATSDSGRGYDEQFF TGTGCCACCAGTGATTCGGGCAGGGGGTACGATGAGCAGTTCTTC
- - TRBJ2-5 TRBV4-2 CVSSRTDEYQDTQYF TGTGTCAGCAGCAGGACGGACGAGTACCAAGATACCCAGTACTTC
few - TRBJ1-5 TRBV29-1 CSVVGQISQPQHF TGCAGCGTCGTCGGACAGATCAGTCAGCCCCAACATTTT
- TRBD2 TRBJ2-7 TRBV4-2 CDNSLSYGRGTREQYF TGTGACAACAGCCTGTCCTACGGGAGGGGCACGAGAGAGCAGTACTTC